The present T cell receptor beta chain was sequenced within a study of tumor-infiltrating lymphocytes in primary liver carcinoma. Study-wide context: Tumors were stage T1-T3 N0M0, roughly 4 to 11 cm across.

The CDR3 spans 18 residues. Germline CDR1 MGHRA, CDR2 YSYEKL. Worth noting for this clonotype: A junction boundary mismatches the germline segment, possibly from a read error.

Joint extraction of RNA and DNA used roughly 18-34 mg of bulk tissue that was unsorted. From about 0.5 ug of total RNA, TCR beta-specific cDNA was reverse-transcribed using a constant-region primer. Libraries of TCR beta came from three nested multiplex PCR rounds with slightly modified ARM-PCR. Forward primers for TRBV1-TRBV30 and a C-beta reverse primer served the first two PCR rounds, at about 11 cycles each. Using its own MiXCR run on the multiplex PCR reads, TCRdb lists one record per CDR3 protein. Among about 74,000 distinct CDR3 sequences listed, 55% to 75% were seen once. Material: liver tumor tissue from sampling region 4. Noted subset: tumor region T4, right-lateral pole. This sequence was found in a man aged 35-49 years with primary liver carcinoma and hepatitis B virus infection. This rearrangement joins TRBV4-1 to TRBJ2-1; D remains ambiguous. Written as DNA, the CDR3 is TGCCCCAGCAGTCAAGAACCGATAGGCGGTGACTCCTACAATGAGCAGTTCTTC. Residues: CPSSQEPIGGDSYNEQFF.